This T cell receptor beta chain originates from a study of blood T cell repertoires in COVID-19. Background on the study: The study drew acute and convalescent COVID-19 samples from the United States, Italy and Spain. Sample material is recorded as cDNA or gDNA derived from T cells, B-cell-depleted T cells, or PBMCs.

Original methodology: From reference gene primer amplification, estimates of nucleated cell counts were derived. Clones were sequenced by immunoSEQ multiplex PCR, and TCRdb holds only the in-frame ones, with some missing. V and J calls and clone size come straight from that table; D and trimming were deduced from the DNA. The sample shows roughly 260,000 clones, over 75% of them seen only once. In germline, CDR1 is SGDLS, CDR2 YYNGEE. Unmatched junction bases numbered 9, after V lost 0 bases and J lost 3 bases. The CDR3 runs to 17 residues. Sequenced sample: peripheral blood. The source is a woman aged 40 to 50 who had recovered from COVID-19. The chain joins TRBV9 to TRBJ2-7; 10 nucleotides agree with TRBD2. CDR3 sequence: CASSVGLPTSGDYEQYF. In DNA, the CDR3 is TGTGCCAGCAGCGTAGGGCTCCCTACTAGCGGGGACTACGAGCAGTACTTC.